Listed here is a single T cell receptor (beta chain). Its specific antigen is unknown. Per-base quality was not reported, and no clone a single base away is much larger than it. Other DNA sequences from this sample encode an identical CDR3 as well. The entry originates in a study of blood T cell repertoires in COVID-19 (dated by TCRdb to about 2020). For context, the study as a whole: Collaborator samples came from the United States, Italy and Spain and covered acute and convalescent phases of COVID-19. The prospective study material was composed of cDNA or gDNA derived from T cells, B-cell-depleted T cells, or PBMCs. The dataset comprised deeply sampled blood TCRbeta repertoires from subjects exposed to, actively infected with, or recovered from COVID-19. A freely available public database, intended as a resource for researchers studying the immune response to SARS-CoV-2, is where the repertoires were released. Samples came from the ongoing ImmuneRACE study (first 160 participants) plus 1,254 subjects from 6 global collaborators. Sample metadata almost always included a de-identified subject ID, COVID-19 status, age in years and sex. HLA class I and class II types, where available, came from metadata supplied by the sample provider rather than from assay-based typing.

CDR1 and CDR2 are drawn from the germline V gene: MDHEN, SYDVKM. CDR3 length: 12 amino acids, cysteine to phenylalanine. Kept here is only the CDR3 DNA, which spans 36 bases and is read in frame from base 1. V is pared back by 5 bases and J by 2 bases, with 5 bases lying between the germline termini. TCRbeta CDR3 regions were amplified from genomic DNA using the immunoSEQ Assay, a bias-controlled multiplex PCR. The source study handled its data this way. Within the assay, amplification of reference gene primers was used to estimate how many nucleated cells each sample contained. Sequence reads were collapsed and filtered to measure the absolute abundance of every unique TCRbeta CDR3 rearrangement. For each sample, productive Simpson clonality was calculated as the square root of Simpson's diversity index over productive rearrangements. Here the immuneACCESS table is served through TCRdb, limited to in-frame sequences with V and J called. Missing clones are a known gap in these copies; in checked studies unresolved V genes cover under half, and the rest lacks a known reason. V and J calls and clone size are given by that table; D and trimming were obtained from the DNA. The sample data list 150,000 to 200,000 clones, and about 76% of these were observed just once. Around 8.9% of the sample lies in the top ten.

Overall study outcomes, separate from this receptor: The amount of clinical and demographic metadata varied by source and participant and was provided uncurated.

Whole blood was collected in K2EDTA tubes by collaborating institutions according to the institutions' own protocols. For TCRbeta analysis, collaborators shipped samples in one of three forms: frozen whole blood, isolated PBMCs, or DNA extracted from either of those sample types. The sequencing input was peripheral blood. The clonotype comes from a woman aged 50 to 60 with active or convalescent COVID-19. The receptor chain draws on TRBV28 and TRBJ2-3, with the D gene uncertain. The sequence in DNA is TGTGCCAGCAGTCTTAACACAGATACGCAGTATTTT. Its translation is CASSLNTDTQYF.